The 26 T cell receptor beta chains in this list originate from one sample, sequenced in a study of technical replicates of blood from several donors. Profiling relied on immunoSEQ multiplex PCR, and the TCRdb table lists in-frame clones only, not all of them. The table shows 100,000 or so clones, with about 94% occurring only once. Sequenced material: T cells isolated from PBMCs. These receptors originate from a human donor in good health.

This clone was detected once. The chain uses TRBV14 and TRBJ1-4; D uncertain. The CDR3 length is 15 residues. Germline CDR1 reads SGHDN; CDR2 reads FVKESK. Trimming removed 0 bases from V and 1 base from J, with 6 bases in between. CDR3 sequence: CASSQDLVTNEKLFF. The DNA for the CDR3 is TGTGCCAGCAGCCAAGATTTAGTAACTAATGAAAAACTGTTTTTT.

V is TRBV7-2 and J is TRBJ1-6; D possibly corresponds to TRBD1 (5 bases). V was trimmed by 5 bases and J by 3 bases, leaving 14 bases between them. The CDR3 length is 16 residues. Looked up from germline, CDR1 is SGHTA and CDR2 is FQGNSA. CDR3 in DNA: TGTGCCAGCAGCCCCCTTAGGGGCAGCTATAATTCACCCCTCCACTTT. Protein: CASSPLRGSYNSPLHF.

The rearrangement joins TRBV19 to TRBJ2-5; TRBD2 aligns across 7 bases. The CDR3 is made up of 18 amino acids. The V gene's germline CDR1 is LNHDA and CDR2 SQIVND (reference sequence). The V and J ends lost 5 bases and 0 bases, in that order; junction bases with no gene match: 15. The CDR3: CASSPGGGKGPNQETQYF. The DNA for the CDR3 is TGTGCCAGTAGTCCGGGAGGCGGGAAAGGCCCAAACCAAGAGACCCAGTACTTC.

The chain employs TRBV2 and TRBJ2-7, with 13 bases identical to TRBD2. Trimming cost V 10 bases and J 7 bases; bases outside gene matches: 4. The CDR3 has 12 residues. Germline CDR1 is SNHLY and CDR2 is FYNNEI. In DNA form, the CDR3 reads TGTGCCATCGGGACTAGCGGGGATGAGCAGTACTTC. Protein sequence: CAIGTSGDEQYF.

This sequence joins TRBV6-1 and TRBJ1-1; D unclear. V lost 1 base to trimming and J lost 4 bases, with 10 bases between them. Germline-derived CDR1 and CDR2 are MNHNS and SASEGT. The CDR3 contains 14 residues. DNA of the CDR3: TGTGCCAGCAGTGAAGGGCTCACGGGCACTGAAGCTTTCTTT. Protein sequence: CASSEGLTGTEAFF.

The rearrangement uses TRBV6-5 and TRBJ2-7, with 7 bases matching TRBD1. Trimming cost V 2 bases and J 3 bases; bases outside gene matches: 4. The CDR3 loop spans 14 amino acids. Germline V gene sequence: CDR1 MNHEY, CDR2 SVGAGI. The CDR3 loop reads CASSYVGQLYEQYF. The CDR3 bases are TGTGCCAGCAGTTACGTGGGACAGCTCTACGAGCAGTACTTC.

The gene calls are TRBV11-2 and TRBJ2-7; D is perhaps TRBD2 (6 bases). From germline, CDR1 is SGHAT and CDR2 FQNNGV. The CDR3 covers 16 residues. The V gene lost 2 bases and the J gene lost 4 bases, with 18 bases spanning the gap. DNA for the CDR3: TGTGCCAGCAGCTTAAGTATGGCAGGGAGGCGGTACGAGCAGTACTTC. Encoded protein: CASSLSMAGRRYEQYF.

The chain joins TRBV9 to TRBJ2-1; 14 nucleotides agree with TRBD2. V lost 4 bases to trimming and J lost 12 bases; unmatched junction nucleotides: 12. CDR1 is SGDLS, CDR2 YYNGEE, per germline. The CDR3 totals 16 residues. The CDR3 protein is CASSSPTSGGDLWQFF. The CDR3, as DNA: TGTGCCAGCAGCTCTCCGACTAGCGGGGGGGATTTGTGGCAGTTCTTC.

This clone was detected a few times. This rearrangement joins TRBV7-9 to TRBJ1-2, with 10 bases that match TRBD1. With 3 bases clipped from V and 6 bases from J, the junction kept 7 bases outside the gene matches. Per the germline V gene, CDR1 is SEHNR and CDR2 is FQNEAQ (reference sequence). The CDR3 runs to 15 residues. CDR3 residues: CASSFGSTGGDGYTF. CDR3 sequence (DNA): TGTGCCAGCAGCTTCGGCTCGACAGGGGGCGATGGCTACACCTTC.

The chain is built from TRBV6-1 and TRBJ1-5; D is ambiguous. V dropped 8 bases and J dropped 5 bases, with 10 bases sitting between them. The V gene's germline CDR1 is MNHNS and CDR2 SASEGT. CDR3 length equals 12 residues. In nucleotides, the CDR3 is TGTGCCAGCTCCCCCTTAGATCAGCCCCAGCATTTT. Protein product: CASSPLDQPQHF.

This CDR3 reads CATTGLAGDTGELFF. The CDR3 region has the DNA TGCGCCACGACTGGACTAGCGGGAGACACCGGGGAGCTGTTTTTT. The rearrangement uses TRBV5-1 and TRBJ2-2; TRBD2 aligns across 13 bases. V was clipped by 9 bases and J by 3 bases; unmatched bases: 5. The germline gives CDR1 SGHRS, CDR2 YFSETQ. This CDR3 is 15 amino acids long.

The rearrangement links TRBV7-8 to TRBJ1-1, with D possibly TRBD1 on 6 matching bases. V lost 0 bases, J lost 0 bases, and 8 bases lay in between. Germline CDR1 reads SGHVS; CDR2 reads FQNEAQ. This CDR3 contains 15 residues. CDR3 coding DNA: TGTGCCAGCAGCTTAGCGAGACAGGTGAACACTGAAGCTTTCTTT. This sequence encodes CASSLARQVNTEAFF.

V is TRBV19 and J is TRBJ2-7; 8 nucleotides align to TRBD1. J gave up 1 base and V 11 bases, and 13 bases lay outside the gene matches. This CDR3 has 15 amino acids. CDR1 LNHDA and CDR2 SQIVND come from the germline V gene (reference sequence). The CDR3 loop reads CASGPTGGESYEQYF. In DNA form, the CDR3 reads TGTGCCTCCGGGCCCACAGGGGGTGAATCCTACGAGCAGTACTTC.

The V gene is TRBV6-4, the J gene TRBJ1-3, with TRBD1 matching 8 bases. This CDR3 is built from 13 residues. Germline V gene sequence: CDR1 MRHNA, CDR2 SNTAGT. Germline trimming cut 9 bases from V and 4 bases from J; bases unmatched to any gene: 5. The CDR3 sequence: CASRGQGGNTIYF. DNA for the CDR3: TGTGCCAGTAGAGGACAGGGAGGAAACACCATATATTTT.

CDR3 protein: CASSPGGDGYTF. As DNA, the CDR3 is TGTGCCAGCAGCCCCGGGGGTGATGGCTACACCTTC. The V gene is TRBV7-9, the J gene TRBJ1-2, with D possibly being TRBD1 (5 bases). The CDR3 has 12 amino acids. Germline assignment: CDR1 SEHNR and CDR2 FQNEAQ (reference sequence). Trimming took off 5 bases at V and 6 bases at J, with 10 bases between the two ends.

The chain couples TRBV30 to TRBJ2-5; D perhaps matches TRBD2 (6 bases). CDR1 GTSNPN and CDR2 SVGIG come from the germline V gene (reference sequence). The V gene lost 5 bases and the J gene lost 5 bases, with 12 bases spanning the gap. CDR3 length: 12 amino acids. For the CDR3, the DNA is TGTGCCTGGCTGGGACTCTCGGAGACCCAGTACTTC. Amino acid sequence: CAWLGLSETQYF. Full variable domain (rest looked up from reference TRBV30 and TRBJ2-5): SQTIHQWPATLVQPVGSPLSLECTVEGTSNPNLYWYRQAAGRGLQLLFYSVGIGQISSEVPQNLSASRPQDRQFILSSKKLLLSDSGFYLCAWLGLSETQYFGPGTRLLVL.

The chain uses TRBV27 and TRBJ1-5; D not certain. V lost 2 bases, J lost 0 bases, and 11 bases lay in between. The V gene's germline CDR1 is MNHEY and CDR2 SMNVEV (reference sequence). The CDR3 is made up of 16 amino acids. CDR3 amino acids: CASSLAPGSSNQPQHF. CDR3 bases: TGTGCCAGCAGTTTAGCTCCGGGGTCTAGCAATCAGCCCCAGCATTTT.

The V call is TRBV7-3, the J call TRBJ2-7; 8 bases map to TRBD1. In germline, CDR1 is SGHTA, CDR2 FQGTGA. V gave up 3 bases and J gave up 0 bases; unmatched junction bases: 10. This CDR3 has 17 amino acids. CDR3 protein: CASSFGQGVPLSYEQYF. The CDR3 DNA follows: TGTGCCAGCAGCTTCGGACAGGGAGTTCCCCTCTCCTACGAGCAGTACTTC.

The chain carries TRBV28 and TRBJ1-4, with D uncertain. Germline CDR1 and CDR2: MDHEN and SYDVKM. V lost 7 bases and J lost 8, with 17 bases in between. The CDR3 runs 14 residues. CDR3 residues: CASTPILSREKLFF. CDR3 DNA: TGTGCCAGCACCCCTATCCTTTCTAGGGAAAAACTGTTTTTT. The full variable domain, its missing parts supplied by reference TRBV28 and TRBJ1-4, is DVKVTQSSRYLVKRTGEKVFLECVQDMDHENMFWYRQDPGLGLRLIYFSYDVKMKEKGDIPEGYSVSREKKERFSLILESASTNQTSMYLCASTPILSREKLFFGSGTQLSVL.

The chain links TRBV2 to TRBJ1-1; D not certain. Per germline, CDR1 SNHLY and CDR2 FYNNEI. The CDR3 has 14 residues. The germline V and J ends were trimmed by 4 bases and 5 bases, with 14 bases remaining between them. CDR3 protein: CASSGRLRGTEAFF. The CDR3, as DNA: TGTGCCAGCAGTGGTCGGCTCCGAGGGACTGAAGCTTTCTTT.

The chain is built from TRBV30 and TRBJ1-1; 8 bases fit TRBD1. This CDR3 region has 15 residues. Trimming removed 2 bases from V and 1 base from J; junction bases left unmatched: 6. Looked up from germline, CDR1 is GTSNPN and CDR2 is SVGIG (reference sequence). CDR3 nucleotide sequence: TGTGCCTGGAGTCCAGGGGGCACAGCGAACACTGAAGCTTTCTTT. Its translation: CAWSPGGTANTEAFF.

Comment on this clone: The sample has other DNA sequences that encode this CDR3 too. The genes are TRBV28 and TRBJ2-3; D is ambiguous. This CDR3 comprises 13 residues. In germline, CDR1 is MDHEN, CDR2 SYDVKM. Trimming cost V 6 bases and J 0 bases, with 7 bases left between them. The CDR3 here is CASSGTSTDTQYF. The CDR3 DNA reads as TGTGCCAGCAGCGGTACTAGCACAGATACGCAGTATTTT. Together with reference TRBV28 and TRBJ2-3, the CDR3 gives the full variable domain: DVKVTQSSRYLVKRTGEKVFLECVQDMDHENMFWYRQDPGLGLRLIYFSYDVKMKEKGDIPEGYSVSREKKERFSLILESASTNQTSMYLCASSGTSTDTQYFGPGTRLTVL.

The V call is TRBV6-5, the J call TRBJ2-7; tentatively, D is TRBD2 (6 bases). CDR1 is MNHEY, CDR2 SVGAGI, per germline. The CDR3 has 15 residues. Between the trimmed V and J ends, which lost 2 bases and 6 bases, there was a span of 17 bases. The CDR3 reads CASSYGSGTSFEQYF. The CDR3 DNA reads TGTGCCAGCAGTTACGGGTCCGGGACTTCTTTCGAGCAGTACTTC.

The chain links TRBV7-3 to TRBJ1-1; 8 nucleotides line up with TRBD1. Germline V gene sequence: CDR1 SGHTA, CDR2 FQGTGA. This CDR3 is built from 13 residues. With V trimmed by 8 bases and J by 3 bases, 5 bases remained unmatched. CDR3 sequence: CASQGQGDTEAFF. The CDR3 DNA follows: TGTGCCAGCCAAGGACAGGGTGACACTGAAGCTTTCTTT.

The rearrangement joins TRBV30 to TRBJ1-2; tentative D call: TRBD1 (6 bases). From germline, CDR1 is GTSNPN and CDR2 SVGIG (reference sequence). Trimming took off 2 bases at V and 9 bases at J, with 10 bases between the two ends. CDR3 length equals 11 residues. CDR3 coding DNA: TGTGCCTGGAGTTTACAGGGCCGCTACACCTTC. Translated: CAWSLQGRYTF.

V is TRBV6-5 and J is TRBJ2-1, with D tentatively TRBD2 (5 bases). The length of the CDR3 is 13 residues. Trimming took off 5 bases at V and 6 bases at J, with 11 bases between the two ends. Per germline, CDR1 MNHEY and CDR2 SVGAGI. CDR3 in DNA: TGTGCCAGCAGTACCACTCTAGCCAATGAGCAGTTCTTC. This gives the protein CASSTTLANEQFF.